This TCR beta chain was retrieved from a study of human T cells and chemical hapten exposure. In the study overall: There were per-sample TCR yield variations, arising mainly from small pooled library volume differences. Study-wide findings and caveats: Sensitization with DPC brought no change to TCRs above 1 in 1000 in frequency.

The time point denotes: healthy volunteer bleed at 2 weeks. RNA extraction used unfractionated whole blood as the source of total RNA. This clonotype appeared many times. Its matching antigen is unknown. Each cDNA molecule in the library carried unique molecular identifiers. Study processing details: A per-sample median of about 100,000 TCRs was observed, with counts ranging from roughly 23,224 to 750,000. TCRdb reprocessed the RACE reads with MiXCR, giving one entry per CDR3 protein. The V and J calls here are based on TCRdb, not the publication. The sample consists of some 90,000 distinct CDR3 sequences, around 8.8% of them appearing once. This TCR was recovered from a female donor in good health. Some clones in this sample may be carry-over from other donors' samples. Sample: whole blood.

This chain's CDR3 is CASSFEPGGGTEAFF. DNA for the CDR3: TGTGCCAGCAGTTTCGAACCAGGGGGCGGTACTGAAGCTTTCTTT. The chain links TRBV28 to TRBJ1-1; 8 nucleotides line up with TRBD1. The V and J ends lost 3 bases and 5 bases, in that order; junction bases with no gene match: 8. CDR1 and CDR2 from the germline V gene are MDHEN and SYDVKM. CDR3 length equals 15 residues.